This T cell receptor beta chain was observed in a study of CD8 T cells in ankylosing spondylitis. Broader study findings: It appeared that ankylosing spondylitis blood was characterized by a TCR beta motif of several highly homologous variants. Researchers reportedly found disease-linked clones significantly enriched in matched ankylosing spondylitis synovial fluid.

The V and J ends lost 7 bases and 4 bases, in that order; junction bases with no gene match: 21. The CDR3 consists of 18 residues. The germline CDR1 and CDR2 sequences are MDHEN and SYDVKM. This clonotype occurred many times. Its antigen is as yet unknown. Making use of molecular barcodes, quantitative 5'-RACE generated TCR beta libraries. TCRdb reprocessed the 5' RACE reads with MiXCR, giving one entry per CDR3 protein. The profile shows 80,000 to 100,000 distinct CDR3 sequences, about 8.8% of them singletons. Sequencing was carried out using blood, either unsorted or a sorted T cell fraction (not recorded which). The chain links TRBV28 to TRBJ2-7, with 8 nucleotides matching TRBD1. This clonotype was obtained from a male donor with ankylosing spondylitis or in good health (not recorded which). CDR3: CASTNPLIRDRQLYEQYF. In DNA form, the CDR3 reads TGTGCCAGCACTAACCCCCTCATCCGGGACAGGCAACTTTACGAGCAGTACTTC. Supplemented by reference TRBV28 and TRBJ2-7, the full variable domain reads DVKVTQSSRYLVKRTGEKVFLECVQDMDHENMFWYRQDPGLGLRLIYFSYDVKMKEKGDIPEGYSVSREKKERFSLILESASTNQTSMYLCASTNPLIRDRQLYEQYFGPGTRLTVT.